Detailed here is one T cell receptor beta chain. The source of the sample is a study of cytomegalovirus exposure and HLA in healthy donors. The CDR3 has 14 amino acids. Trimming removed 4 bases at V and 1 base at J, with 10 bases between. Germline V lookup: CDR1 SGHNT, CDR2 YENEEA. Amplification used 60 Vbeta primers and 13 Jbeta primers. The table came from immunoSEQ multiplex PCR; TCRdb's copy has only in-frame clones and leaves some out. The sample lists about 190,000 clones, around 87% occurring once. Sequenced sample: PBMCs. The gene calls are TRBV11-3 and TRBJ1-1; possible D gene TRBD1, 6 bases. The TCR sequence derives from a woman younger than 30 in good health and CMV-seronegative. The DNA for the CDR3 is TGTGCCAGCAGCTCCTACAGGGAGAACACTGAAGCTTTCTTT. It encodes CASSSYRENTEAFF.